This entry describes one T cell receptor beta chain. The antigen is unknown. Its ends do not fully match the called genes, so a read error is possible. This sample is part of a study of T cells after yellow fever vaccination. Study results and limitations: Primary-vaccination clones mostly resurfaced post-booster (nearly 97% CD4, roughly 90% CD8). A faster peak, day 5 versus 15, was reached by the weaker secondary response.

This CDR3 comprises 13 residues. One entry per CDR3 protein, called by TCRdb with MiXCR from the 5' RACE reads. Of over 150,000 distinct CDR3 sequences in the sample, around 7.3% were seen once. Sequenced material: CD4+ T cells sorted from PBMCs, taken 5 days after the first yellow fever vaccination. V and J are TRBV12-3 or TRBV12-4 and TRBJ1-2; D not certain. This receptor was obtained from a man younger than 35 who received the YFV17D yellow fever vaccine. This CDR3 reads CTSSAGSLGGYTF. The CDR3 DNA reads TGTACCAGCAGTGCCGGGAGCCTGGGCGGCTACACCTTC.